These 27 T cell receptor beta chains were all obtained from the same sample, sequenced in a study of T cell responses to AZD1222 COVID-19 vaccine. TCRdb keeps only in-frame clones here, not all; method: immunoSEQ multiplex PCR. The data hold tens of thousands of clones, with roughly 75% observed a single time. Material: peripheral blood, obtained 28 days after the second AZD1222 dose. These TCRs come from an adult who received the AZD1222 COVID-19 vaccine.

CDR3 protein: CASSPVKSLSSYNEQFF. CDR3 nucleotide sequence: TGTGCCAGCAGCCCCGTGAAAAGCTTGAGCTCCTACAATGAGCAGTTCTTC. The chain links TRBV7-2 to TRBJ2-1; D ambiguous. Germline V lookup: CDR1 SGHTA, CDR2 FQGNSA. The CDR3 consists of 17 residues. The V end was cut by 5 bases, the J end by 0 bases, with 17 bases between.

The V and J genes are TRBV29-1 and TRBJ2-1, with unresolved D. Germline CDR1 is SQVTM and CDR2 is ANQGSEA. Trimming shortened V by 5 bases and J by 5 bases, and 13 bases separated the two germline ends. This CDR3 is 13 amino acids long. The chain's CDR3 is CSVRVPNNNEQFF. The CDR3 DNA sequence: TGCAGCGTTCGCGTCCCTAACAACAATGAGCAGTTCTTC.

The V and J genes are TRBV7-3 and TRBJ2-5, with 12 bases that match TRBD2. This CDR3 is built from 18 residues. Per germline, CDR1 SGHTA and CDR2 FQGTGA. V lost 2 bases to trimming and J lost 5 bases; unmatched junction nucleotides: 12. CDR3 sequence reads: CASSLYPLTSGSRETQYF. The CDR3 DNA sequence: TGTGCCAGCAGCTTATACCCCTTGACTAGCGGGAGTCGGGAGACCCAGTACTTC.

The rearrangement uses TRBV3-1 (or the pseudogene TRBV3-2) and TRBJ1-5; possibly TRBD1 for D (6 bases). The V gene lost 0 bases and the J gene lost 0 bases, with 12 bases spanning the gap. This CDR3 spans 17 amino acids. Germline CDR1 is LGHDT and CDR2 is YNNKEL (reference sequence). Here the CDR3 DNA reads TGTGCCAGCAGCCAAGAAGGACAGCCATATAGCAATCAGCCCCAGCATTTT. Encoded protein: CASSQEGQPYSNQPQHF.

This clone occurred once. The chain couples TRBV5-1 to TRBJ2-3; TRBD1 matches 12 bases. Losses at the gene ends were 1 base for V and 3 bases for J; bases not matched to a gene: 3. Germline V gives CDR1 SGHRS, CDR2 YFSETQ. CDR3 length equals 16 residues. This CDR3 is CASSLTGQGATDTQYF. CDR3 DNA: TGCGCCAGCAGCTTGACGGGACAGGGGGCAACAGATACGCAGTATTTT.

This chain connects TRBV2 to TRBJ1-5; D may be TRBD1 (5 bases). Trimming took 7 bases from V and 7 from J, leaving 20 bases between them. Germline V gives CDR1 SNHLY, CDR2 FYNNEI. The CDR3 runs to 15 residues. The CDR3: CASTKGPRGGQPQHF. The CDR3 DNA reads TGTGCCAGCACCAAGGGGCCAAGGGGCGGGCAGCCCCAGCATTTT.

CDR3 amino acids: CASSSGTNTGELFF. In DNA form, the CDR3 reads TGTGCCAGCAGCAGCGGGACGAACACCGGGGAGCTGTTTTTT. The chain recombines TRBV5-4 with TRBJ2-2; 7 bases fit TRBD2. Germline assignment: CDR1 SGHNT and CDR2 YYREEE (reference sequence). The CDR3 length is 14 residues. Losses at the gene ends were 4 bases for V and 0 bases for J; bases not matched to a gene: 0.

Here the CDR3 reads CASSLSLRDTPWDNEQFF. CDR3 sequence (DNA): TGTGCCAGCAGTTTATCTTTAAGGGATACCCCCTGGGACAATGAGCAGTTCTTC. This chain links TRBV28 with TRBJ2-1, with no clear D. V was shortened by 1 base and J by 5 bases, with 21 bases between the two germline ends. Germline values: CDR1 MDHEN, CDR2 SYDVKM. The CDR3 has 18 residues.

A remark on this clone: A junction end diverges from the germline sequence, so it may reflect a read error. This chain joins TRBV27 and TRBJ2-2, with 14 bases that match TRBD2. The germline CDR1 and CDR2 sequences are MNHEY and SMNVEV (reference sequence). The CDR3 consists of 13 residues. This CDR3 reads CASSFGTSGGLFF. Here the CDR3 DNA reads TGTGCCAGCAGTTTTGGGACTAGCGGGGGGCTGTTTTTT.

The chain links TRBV11-2 to TRBJ1-6; D uncertain. Germline values: CDR1 SGHAT, CDR2 FQNNGV. Trimming took 5 bases from V and 7 from J, leaving 12 bases between them. The CDR3 loop spans 14 amino acids. The CDR3 loop reads CASSASDGNSPLHF. The CDR3 region has the DNA TGTGCCAGCAGCGCCTCGGACGGGAATTCACCCCTCCACTTT.

The chain couples TRBV5-5 to TRBJ1-1, with D perhaps TRBD1 (5 bases). CDR3 length: 14 residues. With 3 bases removed from V and 1 base from J, the gap between germline ends came to 10 bases. Per the germline V gene, CDR1 is SGHKS and CDR2 is YYEKEE (reference sequence). The CDR3 DNA reads TGTGCCAGCAGCTGGGGACCTACGAACACTGAAGCTTTCTTT. Translation: CASSWGPTNTEAFF.

The V and J genes are TRBV5-8 and TRBJ2-7; no firm D call. The CDR3 covers 13 residues. Germline-derived CDR1 and CDR2 are SGHTS and YDEGEE. Trimming shortened V by 5 bases and J by 5 bases, and 14 bases separated the two germline ends. DNA for the CDR3: TGTGCCAGCAGAAAACTTGGGGTCCACGAGCAGTACTTC. It translates to CASRKLGVHEQYF.

This clone showed up just once. The J gene is TRBJ2-5, the V gene TRBV18; possible D gene TRBD1, 5 bases. Trimming cost V 3 bases and J 2 bases, with 7 bases left between them. Germline V gives CDR1 KGHSH, CDR2 LQKENI. The CDR3 contains 13 residues. The CDR3 sequence: CASSPGLQETQYF. CDR3 bases: TGTGCCAGCTCACCGGGGCTTCAAGAGACCCAGTACTTC. Drawing the rest from reference TRBV18 and TRBJ2-5, the complete variable domain is NAGVMQNPRHLVRRRGQEARLRCSPMKGHSHVYWYRQLPEEGLKFMVYLQKENIIDESGMPKERFSAEFPKEGPSILRIQQVVRGDSAAYFCASSPGLQETQYFGPGTRLLVL.

This clone was observed a handful of times. The V and J genes are TRBV6-2 or TRBV6-3 and TRBJ1-1; no clear D gene. The CDR3 is made up of 11 amino acids. Per the germline V gene, CDR1 is MNHEY and CDR2 is SVGEGT. Trimming took 2 bases from V and 5 from J, leaving 3 bases between them. The CDR3 loop reads CASSYPTEAFF. In DNA form, the CDR3 reads TGTGCCAGCAGTTACCCAACTGAAGCTTTCTTT.

The rearrangement links TRBV11-2 to TRBJ2-7; the D is unclear. CDR1 is SGHAT, CDR2 FQNNGV, per germline. The germline V and J ends were trimmed by 0 bases and 2 bases, with 8 bases remaining between them. The CDR3 totals 14 residues. Written as DNA, the CDR3 is TGTGCCAGCAGCTTAGACAGAACCACCTACGAGCAGTACTTC. Translated: CASSLDRTTYEQYF.

The rearrangement joins TRBV7-3 to TRBJ2-1; D unresolved. CDR3 length: 12 amino acids. V lost 6 bases and J lost 8, with 11 bases in between. CDR1 is SGHTA, CDR2 FQGTGA, per germline. In nucleotides, the CDR3 is TGTGCCAGCAGTGATCCCGGGCATGAGCAGTTCTTC. Translation: CASSDPGHEQFF.

This clone was picked up a small number of times. The chain joins TRBV24-1 to TRBJ1-5; D not certain. V gave up 4 bases and J gave up 2 bases, with 8 bases separating them. The CDR3 runs to 14 residues. CDR1 and CDR2 from the germline V gene are KGHDR and SFDVKD. The CDR3 is CATSEGGGNQPQHF. CDR3 DNA sequence: TGTGCCACCAGTGAAGGCGGCGGCAATCAGCCCCAGCATTTT.

The V gene is TRBV11-2, the J gene TRBJ2-3, with 8 bases fitting TRBD2. Germline lookup yields CDR1 SGHAT and CDR2 FQNNGV. This CDR3 has 17 amino acids. Losses at the gene ends were 5 bases for V and 4 bases for J; bases not matched to a gene: 14. The CDR3 DNA sequence: TGTGCCAGCAGCCGCCGTGGAGCGGGGGAGGTAGCAGATACGCAGTATTTT. As protein: CASSRRGAGEVADTQYF.

The J gene is TRBJ2-7, the V gene TRBV3-1 (or the pseudogene TRBV3-2); TRBD2 agrees at 14 bases. Germline-derived CDR1 and CDR2 are LGHDT and YNNKEL (reference sequence). After removal of 3 bases from V and 4 bases from J, the junction contained 5 bases not matched to a gene. CDR3 length: 16 amino acids. In DNA, the CDR3 is TGTGCCAGCAGCCAGCCGGGACTAGCGGGAGCTTACGAGCAGTACTTC. Protein: CASSQPGLAGAYEQYF.

The chain joins TRBV24-1 to TRBJ1-1; 9 bases line up with TRBD1. V dropped 6 bases and J dropped 2; count of bases not matched to a gene: 6. The CDR3 extends over 15 amino acids. Germline values: CDR1 KGHDR, CDR2 SFDVKD. Written as DNA, the CDR3 is TGTGCCACCAGTACGTCCACAGGGGGCAACACTGAAGCTTTCTTT. Protein sequence: CATSTSTGGNTEAFF.

This chain links TRBV14 with TRBJ2-5; 9 bases match TRBD2. The CDR3 totals 17 residues. V lost 4 bases and J lost 2; bases outside the gene matches: 11. The germline gives CDR1 SGHDN, CDR2 FVKESK. Here the CDR3 DNA reads TGTGCCAGCAGCCCCCTAAAGCTAGCGGGACAACAAGAGACCCAGTACTTC. Its translation: CASSPLKLAGQQETQYF.

The CDR3 DNA is TGCAGCGTTGATGTGGGACAGGCCGTCGGCTACACCTTC. Its protein product is CSVDVGQAVGYTF. This chain connects TRBV29-1 to TRBJ1-2, with 8 bases that match TRBD1. Germline-derived CDR1 and CDR2 are SQVTM and ANQGSEA. V lost 3 bases to trimming and J lost 8 bases; unmatched junction nucleotides: 8. The CDR3 is 13 residues long.

The chain links TRBV6-5 to TRBJ1-4; D gene unclear. Trimming cost V 7 bases and J 8 bases, with 14 bases left between them. This CDR3 has 13 residues. The germline CDR1 and CDR2 sequences are MNHEY and SVGAGI. The chain's CDR3 is CASTPFSQEKLFF. In DNA form, the CDR3 reads TGTGCCAGCACCCCGTTTAGCCAGGAAAAACTGTTTTTT.

This rearrangement joins TRBV5-1 to TRBJ2-1; TRBD2 might be the D (5 bases). V was cut by 4 bases and J by 0 bases, with 11 bases left in between. The CDR3 totals 15 residues. CDR1 and CDR2 (germline): SGHRS, YFSETQ. CDR3 residues: CASSPGEGSYNEQFF. The CDR3 nucleotides are TGCGCCAGCAGCCCCGGAGAGGGCTCCTACAATGAGCAGTTCTTC. The full variable domain, its missing parts supplied by reference TRBV5-1 and TRBJ2-1, is KAGVTQTPRYLIKTRGQQVTLSCSPISGHRSVSWYQQTPGQGLQFLFEYFSETQRNKGNFPGRFSGRQFSNSRSEMNVSTLELGDSALYLCASSPGEGSYNEQFFGPGTRLTVL.

The chain combines TRBV14 with TRBJ2-1; D may match TRBD1 or TRBD2 (5 bases each). Germline assignment: CDR1 SGHDN and CDR2 FVKESK. Trimming took 2 bases from V and 0 from J, leaving 8 bases between them. The CDR3 is 15 amino acids. CDR3 residues: CASSQTGLSYNEQFF. The DNA of the CDR3 is TGTGCCAGCAGCCAAACAGGACTCTCCTACAATGAGCAGTTCTTC.

The chain has TRBV30 and TRBJ2-6; weak D call: TRBD1 (6 bases). V was pared by 7 bases and J by 2 bases, with 15 bases between. This CDR3 has 15 residues. From germline, CDR1 is GTSNPN and CDR2 SVGIG (reference sequence). CDR3 protein: CAFFPRGTGANVLTF. In nucleotides, the CDR3 is TGTGCCTTCTTTCCCAGGGGAACTGGGGCCAACGTCCTGACTTTC.

The V call is TRBV2, the J call TRBJ2-4; tentative D call: TRBD1 (5 bases). CDR3 length equals 12 residues. Germline loops: CDR1 SNHLY, CDR2 FYNNEI. V shed 6 bases and J shed 5 bases, with 8 bases lying between them. The CDR3 spells CASSPTENIQYF. The CDR3 DNA reads as TGTGCCAGCAGCCCGACAGAAAACATTCAGTACTTC.